These 22 T cell receptor beta chains originate from one sample sequenced in a study of blood T cell repertoires in COVID-19. TCRdb keeps only in-frame clones here, not all; method: immunoSEQ multiplex PCR. The table includes some 280,000 clones, 80% to 90% detected once. Sequenced: peripheral blood. The receptors were sampled from a woman aged 25 to 45 with active or convalescent COVID-19.

The V gene is TRBV15, the J gene TRBJ2-5; D remains ambiguous. V was shortened by 1 base and J by 3 bases, with 12 bases between the two germline ends. This CDR3 contains 15 residues. Per germline, CDR1 LNHNV and CDR2 YYDKDF (reference sequence). The CDR3 sequence: CATSRGYEHKETQYF. Here the CDR3 DNA reads TGTGCCACCAGCAGAGGGTACGAACACAAAGAGACCCAGTACTTC.

The V and J genes are TRBV5-6 and TRBJ1-4; D possibly corresponds to TRBD1 (6 bases). Between the trimmed V and J ends, which lost 1 base and 6 bases, there was a span of 10 bases. This CDR3 is built from 14 residues. Germline CDR1 is SGHDT and CDR2 is YYEEEE. As DNA, the CDR3 is TGTGCCAGCAGCTTGTCAGGGGCCGATGAAAAACTGTTTTTT. Amino acids: CASSLSGADEKLFF. The full variable domain, in which reference TRBV5-6 and TRBJ1-4 provide the parts outside the CDR3, is DAGVTQSPTHLIKTRGQQVTLRCSPKSGHDTVSWYQQALGQGPQFIFQYYEEEERQRGNFPDRFSGHQFPNYSSELNVNALLLGDSALYLCASSLSGADEKLFFGSGTQLSVL.

The chain couples TRBV21-1 to TRBJ1-4. TRBV21-1 is noted as a pseudogene. The CDR3 runs to 18 residues. DNA for the CDR3: TGTGCCAGCAGCCCTCCGAGACGGATAGCCGCAACTAATGAAAAACTGTTTTTT. Residues: CASSPPRRIAATNEKLFF.

The genes are TRBV27 and TRBJ1-1; D is undetermined. The CDR3 is made up of 14 amino acids. V lost 0 bases, J lost 2 bases, and 7 bases lay in between. Germline values: CDR1 MNHEY, CDR2 SMNVEV (reference sequence). The CDR3: CASSLSPKNTEAFF. The CDR3 bases are TGTGCCAGCAGTTTATCCCCTAAAAACACTGAAGCTTTCTTT.

The chain employs TRBV4-2 and TRBJ1-3; D remains ambiguous. CDR1 and CDR2 (germline): LGHNA, YNFKEQ. Trimming shortened V by 0 bases and J by 2 bases, and 14 bases separated the two germline ends. This CDR3 has 17 residues. As DNA, the CDR3 is TGTGCCAGCAGCCAAGATGTGGGCACCTCAGCTGGAAACACCATATATTTT. It yields the protein CASSQDVGTSAGNTIYF.

The rearrangement uses TRBV2 and TRBJ2-3, with a tentative D call TRBD2 (7 bases). Germline lookup yields CDR1 SNHLY and CDR2 FYNNEI. The V gene lost 6 bases and the J gene lost 2 bases, with 15 bases spanning the gap. The CDR3 extends over 15 amino acids. The CDR3 DNA follows: TGTGCCAGCAGGAAGAGGGGGACTAACACAGATACGCAGTATTTT. Residues: CASRKRGTNTDTQYF.

V and J are TRBV5-1 and TRBJ2-1, with a possible D match to TRBD1 (5 bases). V lost 4 bases and J lost 3, with 11 bases in between. Looked up from germline, CDR1 is SGHRS and CDR2 is YFSETQ. This CDR3 spans 14 amino acids. This chain's CDR3 is CASSQGQYYNEQFF. In DNA form, the CDR3 reads TGCGCCAGCAGCCAGGGCCAATACTACAATGAGCAGTTCTTC.

The rearrangement links TRBV2 to TRBJ2-5, with TRBD2 as a possible D gene (5 bases). V gave up 5 bases and J gave up 5 bases, with 12 bases separating them. This CDR3 spans 13 amino acids. The germline V gene encodes CDR1 SNHLY and CDR2 FYNNEI. CDR3 sequence reads: CASSSGRTETQYF. The CDR3 bases are TGTGCCAGCAGTTCGGGGAGAACGGAGACCCAGTACTTC.

This clone occurred a few times. This sequence joins TRBV9 and TRBJ2-3; 8 nucleotides align to TRBD1. Trimming cost V 3 bases and J 1 base; bases outside gene matches: 10. Looked up from germline, CDR1 is SGDLS and CDR2 is YYNGEE. The CDR3 contains 17 residues. CDR3 amino acids: CASSERDRGYRTDTQYF. CDR3 bases: TGTGCCAGCAGCGAGAGAGACAGGGGCTACCGCACAGATACGCAGTATTTT.

J is TRBJ2-3 and V is TRBV4-2; 13 nucleotides agree with TRBD2. This CDR3 has 15 residues. CDR1 is LGHNA, CDR2 YNFKEQ, per germline. The V segment lost 5 bases and the J segment 6 bases; nucleotides outside the gene matches: 5. CDR3 nucleotides: TGTGCCAGCAGCGCGACTAGCGGGGGGCCTGATACGCAGTATTTT. Translating gives CASSATSGGPDTQYF.

The rearrangement links TRBV15 to TRBJ2-3; 7 bases are a match to TRBD1. With 8 bases clipped from V and 4 bases from J, the junction kept 9 bases outside the gene matches. Germline values: CDR1 LNHNV, CDR2 YYDKDF (reference sequence). The CDR3 contains 14 residues. In DNA form, the CDR3 reads TGTGCCACCTCGACAGGGTCCGAGGCAGATACGCAGTATTTT. It is translated as CATSTGSEADTQYF.

This rearrangement joins TRBV21-1 to TRBJ1-6. TRBV21-1 is deemed a pseudogene. This CDR3 has 16 residues. The CDR3 sequence: CASSLPREGYNSPLHF. In DNA form, the CDR3 reads TGTGCCAGCAGCCTCCCTCGGGAAGGCTACAATTCACCCCTCCACTTT.

The V call is TRBV7-6, the J call TRBJ2-6, with a tentative D call TRBD1 (6 bases). This CDR3 is 21 amino acids long. Germline CDR1 and CDR2: SGHVS and FNYEAQ. Trimming took 5 bases from V and 1 from J, leaving 27 bases between them. CDR3 protein: CASSLPGLTDRARSGANVLTF. The CDR3 nucleotides are TGTGCCAGCAGCCTCCCCGGCCTGACGGACAGAGCTAGGTCTGGGGCCAACGTCCTGACTTTC.

This chain links TRBV4-2 with TRBJ2-1, with TRBD2 matching over 9 bases. The CDR3 is made up of 16 amino acids. V dropped 0 bases and J dropped 9; count of bases not matched to a gene: 9. Germline CDR1 reads LGHNA; CDR2 reads YNFKEQ. The CDR3 region has the DNA TGTGCCAGCAGCCAAGACCCCGCGGGGGGGCTAGCTGAGCAGTTCTTC. It is translated as CASSQDPAGGLAEQFF.

The gene calls are TRBV5-6 and TRBJ2-2; 10 bases agree with TRBD2. The V gene's germline CDR1 is SGHDT and CDR2 YYEEEE. This CDR3 has 15 residues. J lost 4 bases, V lost 3 bases, and 3 bases had no gene match. CDR3 amino acids: CASSWTSGVTGELFF. The CDR3 coding sequence is TGTGCCAGCAGCTGGACTAGCGGCGTCACCGGGGAGCTGTTTTTT.

This CDR3 reads CASQAGGGSETQYF. Written as DNA, the CDR3 is TGTGCCAGCCAAGCGGGGGGAGGCTCGGAGACCCAGTACTTC. The rearrangement joins TRBV18 to TRBJ2-5, with 9 positions matching TRBD2. Trimming took 8 bases from V and 5 from J; bases not matched to a gene: 9. Germline CDR1 is KGHSH and CDR2 is LQKENI. The length of the CDR3 is 14 residues.

V gene TRBV9 combines with J gene TRBJ2-7; 7 bases fit TRBD1. CDR3 size: 14 residues. Trimming at V came to 0 bases and at J to 6 bases, leaving 6 bases not matched to a gene. Germline CDR1 reads SGDLS; CDR2 reads YYNGEE. The CDR3 sequence: CASSVVGGRGEQYF. The DNA of the CDR3 is TGTGCCAGCAGCGTAGTAGGGGGCCGGGGCGAGCAGTACTTC.

The chain joins TRBV6-5 to TRBJ1-2, with D uncertain. The CDR3 contains 13 residues. CDR1 and CDR2 from the germline V gene are MNHEY and SVGAGI. Between the trimmed V and J ends, which lost 7 bases and 2 bases, there was a span of 11 bases. The CDR3 coding sequence is TGTGCCAGCACGAGGAACACCAACTATGGCTACACCTTC. It codes for CASTRNTNYGYTF.

This clone was detected only once. The rearrangement links TRBV3-1 (or the pseudogene TRBV3-2) to TRBJ2-1, with 15 positions matching TRBD2. V shed 4 bases and J 8 bases; nucleotides not matched to a gene: 12. The germline V gene encodes CDR1 LGHDT and CDR2 YNNKEL (reference sequence). This CDR3 spans 18 amino acids. The CDR3 loop is CASSLGLAGGPGVDEQFF. CDR3 coding DNA: TGTGCCAGCAGCCTCGGACTAGCGGGGGGGCCAGGGGTAGATGAGCAGTTCTTC.

The chain links TRBV29-1 to TRBJ1-2; 7 bases line up with TRBD1. V lost 5 bases to trimming and J lost 4 bases; unmatched junction nucleotides: 4. CDR3 size: 12 residues. From germline, CDR1 is SQVTM and CDR2 ANQGSEA. Here the CDR3 reads CSVQGVGYGYTF. CDR3 sequence (DNA): TGCAGCGTTCAGGGGGTAGGCTATGGCTACACCTTC.

The chain employs TRBV28 and TRBJ1-6, with 7 bases aligning to TRBD1. Germline CDR1 and CDR2: MDHEN and SYDVKM. J gave up 7 bases and V 4 bases, and 4 bases lay outside the gene matches. This CDR3 has 14 amino acids. CDR3 region: CASSWGTANSPLHF. CDR3 DNA: TGTGCCAGCAGTTGGGGGACAGCCAATTCACCCCTCCACTTT.

This clone was seen just once. The V and J genes are TRBV18 and TRBJ2-2; D perhaps matches TRBD1 (5 bases). The CDR3 totals 16 residues. V gave up 1 base and J gave up 4 bases, with 13 bases separating them. From germline, CDR1 is KGHSH and CDR2 LQKENI. DNA of the CDR3: TGTGCCAGCTCACCACAGAGAGGCAGGGCCACCGGGGAGCTGTTTTTT. Translation: CASSPQRGRATGELFF.